The 21 T cell receptor beta chains presented below share a single source sample, sequenced in a study of cytomegalovirus exposure and HLA in healthy donors (TCRdb year 2017). The method was the immunoSEQ multiplex PCR assay. A mixture of 60 forward primers for TCR Vbeta segments and 13 reverse primers for TCR Jbeta segments was used in the multiplex PCR. TCRdb stores this immuneACCESS table with in-frame sequences only. Part of the clones is absent; in the studies checked, under half of the shortfall reflects unresolved V genes, and no reason is known for the rest. The sample records some 240,000 clones, around 73% of which are singletons. The top ten clones comprise around 4% of the sample. Sequencing input: PBMCs. The receptors here all came from a male donor in good health and CMV-seronegative.

The count of this clone is one. The V and J genes are TRBV19 and TRBJ1-2; 8 bases map to TRBD1. The CDR3 sequence is 14 residues long. The junction had 8 bases not matched to a gene; V was cut back by 5 bases and J by 6 bases. CDR1 LNHDA and CDR2 SQIVND come from the germline V gene (reference sequence). The CDR3 bases are TGTGCCAGTAGTTCGACAGGGGTTGGTCATGGCTACACCTTC. It translates to CASSSTGVGHGYTF.

The rearrangement joins TRBV18 to TRBJ2-3, with no clear D. The CDR3 has 16 residues. Germline CDR1 reads KGHSH; CDR2 reads LQKENI. The V end was cut by 3 bases, the J end by 0 bases, with 13 bases between. The CDR3 protein is CASSPKAPISTDTQYF. The DNA for the CDR3 is TGTGCCAGCTCACCTAAAGCCCCAATCAGCACAGATACGCAGTATTTT.

The CDR3 DNA reads TGTGCCAGCAGCGCATATAGGGGGGGCGGCTACAATGAGCAGTTCTTC. As protein: CASSAYRGGGYNEQFF. The chain recombines TRBV7-9 with TRBJ2-1, with D perhaps matching TRBD2 (7 bases). V lost 5 bases to trimming and J lost 3 bases, with 17 bases between them. CDR3 length equals 16 residues. The V gene's germline CDR1 is SEHNR and CDR2 FQNEAQ (reference sequence).

This clone came up once. This chain joins TRBV27 and TRBJ2-7, with TRBD1 matching 11 bases. Germline V gives CDR1 MNHEY, CDR2 SMNVEV (reference sequence). The length of the CDR3 is 16 residues. V was clipped by 6 bases and J by 2 bases; unmatched bases: 9. The CDR3 protein is CASSRQPGQGAYEQYF. CDR3 bases: TGTGCCAGCAGCCGTCAACCGGGACAGGGGGCCTACGAGCAGTACTTC.

V and J are TRBV7-3 and TRBJ1-6; 8 nucleotides align to TRBD1. The V and J ends lost 5 bases and 9 bases, in that order; junction bases with no gene match: 6. The CDR3 is 14 amino acids. The germline V gene encodes CDR1 SGHTA and CDR2 FQGTGA. CDR3 DNA: TGTGCCAGCAGCGGACAGGGAATAGGTTCACCCCTCCACTTT. Its protein product is CASSGQGIGSPLHF. Full variable domain (rest looked up from reference TRBV7-3 and TRBJ1-6): GAGVSQTPSNKVTEKGKYVELRCDPISGHTALYWYRQSLGQGPEFLIYFQGTGAADDSGLPNDRFFAVRPEGSVSTLKIQRTERGDSAVYLCASSGQGIGSPLHFGNGTRLTVT.

The chain joins TRBV14 to TRBJ1-2; D uncertain. The V end lost 4 bases, the J end lost 8 bases, and 14 bases lay between the germline ends. There are 13 residues in the CDR3. Germline CDR1 and CDR2: SGHDN and FVKESK. CDR3 DNA: TGTGCCAGCAGCCTCCGGTCCCTTTCCGGCTACACCTTC. Residues: CASSLRSLSGYTF.

This clone was recorded a few times. This rearrangement joins TRBV7-9 to TRBJ1-3; possible D gene TRBD1, 5 bases. Between the trimmed V and J ends, which lost 3 bases and 3 bases, there was a span of 6 bases. CDR3 length: 13 residues. The germline CDR1 and CDR2 sequences are SEHNR and FQNEAQ (reference sequence). The CDR3 nucleotides read TGTGCCAGCAGCTTGACAGTTGGAAACACCATATATTTT. This gives the protein CASSLTVGNTIYF.

This sequence joins TRBV19 and TRBJ2-2, with D uncertain. The CDR3 extends over 14 amino acids. CDR1 LNHDA and CDR2 SQIVND come from the germline V gene (reference sequence). Deletions cut 2 bases from V and 1 base from J, with 5 bases between. CDR3 protein: CASSINGNTGELFF. CDR3 DNA: TGTGCCAGTAGTATAAACGGGAACACCGGGGAGCTGTTTTTT.

J is TRBJ1-1 and V is TRBV19, with 9 positions matching TRBD1. CDR3 length equals 14 residues. The germline gives CDR1 LNHDA, CDR2 SQIVND (reference sequence). J gave up 10 bases and V 5 bases, and 11 bases lay outside the gene matches. This chain's CDR3 is CASSPPGQGLIAFF. The CDR3 DNA sequence: TGTGCCAGTAGTCCTCCGGGACAGGGATTGATAGCTTTCTTT. Full variable domain (rest looked up from reference TRBV19 and TRBJ1-1): DGGITQSPKYLFRKEGQNVTLSCEQNLNHDAMYWYRQDPGQGLRLIYYSQIVNDFQKGDIAEGYSVSREKKESFPLTVTSAQKNPTAFYLCASSPPGQGLIAFFGQGTRLTVV.

The gene calls are TRBV5-4 and TRBJ1-1, with a possible D match to TRBD1 (6 bases). Germline V CDR1 and CDR2: SGHNT, YYREEE (reference sequence). The V gene lost 0 bases and the J gene lost 2 bases, with 8 bases spanning the gap. This CDR3 contains 14 residues. CDR3 bases: TGTGCCAGCAGCTTGGCGGGGGGCAACACTGAAGCTTTCTTT. Its translation: CASSLAGGNTEAFF.

The J gene is TRBJ1-2, the V gene TRBV4-1; no reliable D call. Germline CDR1 MGHRA, CDR2 YSYEKL. This CDR3 region has 16 residues. Trimming shortened V by 1 base and J by 4 bases, and 16 bases separated the two germline ends. The DNA of the CDR3 is TGCGCCAGCAGCCAAGGTTTGGGAGTTTCAGGCTATGGCTACACCTTC. Protein product: CASSQGLGVSGYGYTF.

The chain recombines TRBV28 with TRBJ1-5; D is possibly TRBD1 (5 bases). Germline V gene lookup returns CDR1 MDHEN and CDR2 SYDVKM. This CDR3 region has 14 residues. Between the trimmed V and J ends, which lost 3 bases and 3 bases, there was a span of 9 bases. CDR3 nucleotides: TGTGCCAGCAGTTTCAGGGTCGCCAATCAGCCCCAGCATTTT. It is translated as CASSFRVANQPQHF.

The chain links TRBV28 to TRBJ1-4; 8 positions match TRBD1. Germline V gives CDR1 MDHEN, CDR2 SYDVKM. Trimming cost V 5 bases and J 0 bases; bases outside gene matches: 14. The CDR3 contains 19 residues. CDR3 DNA sequence: TGTGCCAGCAGTCCTTATCTCTTGACAGGGGACGCAACTAATGAAAAACTGTTTTTT. Translating it yields CASSPYLLTGDATNEKLFF.

This sequence joins TRBV27 and TRBJ1-1; 9 bases match TRBD1. Trimming at V came to 3 bases and at J to 6 bases, leaving 11 bases not matched to a gene. CDR1 and CDR2 (germline): MNHEY, SMNVEV (reference sequence). This CDR3 has 16 residues. CDR3 loop: CASSFYGGTGTSEAFF. CDR3 DNA: TGTGCCAGCAGTTTCTACGGGGGGACAGGGACCTCTGAAGCTTTCTTT.

CDR3 region: CASSPHSSGNTIYF. Here the CDR3 DNA reads TGTGCCAGCAGCCCGCATAGCTCTGGAAACACCATATATTTT. The chain has TRBV7-2 and TRBJ1-3; D remains ambiguous. CDR3 length: 14 residues. Germline lookup yields CDR1 SGHTA and CDR2 FQGNSA. V lost 5 bases to trimming and J lost 0 bases, with 8 bases between them.

The chain recombines TRBV19 with TRBJ2-1; D call uncertain. Germline CDR1 is LNHDA and CDR2 is SQIVND (reference sequence). This CDR3 is built from 16 residues. V dropped 3 bases and J dropped 9 bases, with 21 bases sitting between them. CDR3 sequence: CASSMKTRSNSGEQFF. The CDR3 DNA reads as TGTGCCAGTAGTATGAAGACTCGCTCGAATTCGGGTGAGCAGTTCTTC.

The V call is TRBV19, the J call TRBJ2-7; maybe TRBD1 (6 bases). V shed 5 bases and J shed 4 bases, with 18 bases lying between them. The CDR3 is made up of 15 amino acids. Germline assignment: CDR1 LNHDA and CDR2 SQIVND (reference sequence). CDR3 DNA sequence: TGTGCCAGTAGTCCCTCCCCAGGGGTTATATACGAGCAGTACTTC. The encoded protein is CASSPSPGVIYEQYF. The full variable domain, its missing parts supplied by reference TRBV19 and TRBJ2-7, is DGGITQSPKYLFRKEGQNVTLSCEQNLNHDAMYWYRQDPGQGLRLIYYSQIVNDFQKGDIAEGYSVSREKKESFPLTVTSAQKNPTAFYLCASSPSPGVIYEQYFGPGTRLTVT.

The chain recombines TRBV7-8 with TRBJ2-2; D unclear. V was shortened by 5 bases and J by 8 bases, with 12 bases between the two germline ends. The germline V gene encodes CDR1 SGHVS and CDR2 FQNEAQ. The CDR3 contains 13 residues. CDR3 residues: CASSHTVMGELFF. The CDR3 DNA reads TGTGCCAGCAGCCATACTGTGATGGGGGAGCTGTTTTTT.

The chain's CDR3 is CASSIMTGGTEAFF. In DNA, the CDR3 is TGTGCCAGTAGTATTATGACAGGGGGAACTGAAGCTTTCTTT. The chain uses TRBV19 and TRBJ1-1; 9 bases map to TRBD1. Germline V gives CDR1 LNHDA, CDR2 SQIVND (reference sequence). The CDR3 has 14 amino acids. V trimming: 3 bases; J trimming: 5 bases; junction bases outside the gene matches: 4.

This clone was found a few times. The CDR3: CASNKAGVESGANVLTF. CDR3 nucleotides: TGTGCCAGCAACAAAGCGGGAGTTGAGTCTGGGGCCAACGTCCTGACTTTC. V usage is TRBV7-9 and J usage is TRBJ2-6; 8 positions match TRBD2. The CDR3 runs to 17 residues. CDR1 is SEHNR and CDR2 is FQNEAQ in the germline V gene (reference sequence). The junction had 9 bases not matched to a gene; V was cut back by 7 bases and J by 1 base.

This clone showed up just once. A read error may account for a junction end that differs from germline. The chain combines TRBV7-7 with TRBJ2-5, with 7 nucleotides matching TRBD1. Germline CDR1 is SSHAT and CDR2 is FNYEAQ (reference sequence). The CDR3 loop spans 16 amino acids. The DNA for the CDR3 is TGTGCTAGCAGCCTAAACACAGGGGCAGGTCAGGAGACCCAGTACTTC. Translation gives CASSLNTGAGQETQYF.